One and the same sample provided the 9 T cell receptor beta chains below, sequenced in a study of cytomegalovirus exposure and HLA in healthy donors. The PCR used 60 Vbeta and 13 Jbeta primers. Libraries were prepared by immunoSEQ multiplex PCR; TCRdb keeps only in-frame clonotypes and omits some of them. The sample has around 160,000 clones, approximately 77% seen once. Sample: PBMCs. The receptors originated from a male donor in good health and CMV-seropositive.

The chain has TRBV30 and TRBJ2-1; weak D call: TRBD1 (6 bases). The V end lost 0 bases, the J end lost 2 bases, and 11 bases lay between the germline ends. In germline, CDR1 is GTSNPN, CDR2 SVGIG (reference sequence). This CDR3 region has 15 residues. Here the CDR3 DNA reads TGTGCCTGGAGTGTAGGGGGTATTACCTACAATGAGCAGTTCTTC. This codes for CAWSVGGITYNEQFF. The full variable domain, in which reference TRBV30 and TRBJ2-1 provide the parts outside the CDR3, is SQTIHQWPATLVQPVGSPLSLECTVEGTSNPNLYWYRQAAGRGLQLLFYSVGIGQISSEVPQNLSASRPQDRQFILSSKKLLLSDSGFYLCAWSVGGITYNEQFFGPGTRLTVL.

The chain links TRBV2 to TRBJ1-6, with TRBD1 identical over 8 bases. With 2 bases clipped from V and 10 bases from J, the junction kept 10 bases outside the gene matches. This CDR3 has 16 amino acids. Germline-derived CDR1 and CDR2 are SNHLY and FYNNEI. CDR3 DNA sequence: TGTGCCAGCAGTGAAAAGATGGGGACAGGCTCCTCACCCCTCCACTTT. Its protein is CASSEKMGTGSSPLHF.

V usage is TRBV2 and J usage is TRBJ1-2; no definite D call. The length of the CDR3 is 12 residues. The V end lost 3 bases, the J end lost 8 bases, and 10 bases lay between the germline ends. Germline CDR1 SNHLY, CDR2 FYNNEI. The CDR3 protein is CASSEIGSGYTF. The CDR3 DNA is TGTGCCAGCAGTGAGATAGGGAGCGGCTACACCTTC.

The V and J genes are TRBV7-8 and TRBJ1-5; D not resolved. The CDR3 is 13 amino acids. Trimming stripped 5 bases from V and 7 bases from J, with 12 bases between. Germline V lookup: CDR1 SGHVS, CDR2 FQNEAQ. CDR3 protein: CASSPIIEQPQHF. The CDR3 DNA is TGTGCCAGCAGCCCTATAATAGAGCAGCCCCAGCATTTT.

The V call is TRBV6-1, the J call TRBJ2-7; TRBD1 agrees at 7 bases. The V gene end was trimmed by 6 bases and the J gene end by 3 bases; junction bases not matched to a gene: 5. CDR3 length: 13 residues. CDR1 is MNHNS and CDR2 is SASEGT in the germline V gene. CDR3 protein: CASRGDRYYEQYF. The CDR3 region has the DNA TGTGCCAGCAGGGGGGACAGATACTACGAGCAGTACTTC.

The chain couples TRBV7-2 to TRBJ1-5; perhaps TRBD1 as D (6 bases). This CDR3 comprises 14 residues. From germline, CDR1 is SGHTA and CDR2 FQGNSA. The V end lost 5 bases, the J end lost 3 bases, and 11 bases lay between the germline ends. The CDR3 DNA is TGTGCCAGCAGCCCAGGGGAAGCCAATCAGCCCCAGCATTTT. It codes for CASSPGEANQPQHF.

This clone counts as medium-sized. V and J are TRBV6-1 and TRBJ1-3; D gene uncertain. The germline V gene encodes CDR1 MNHNS and CDR2 SASEGT. V lost 6 bases and J lost 0, with 9 bases in between. The CDR3 has 14 amino acids. The DNA of the CDR3 is TGTGCCAGCAGCTTCCACAGCTCTGGAAACACCATATATTTT. Its translation: CASSFHSSGNTIYF.

The rearrangement links TRBV4-1 to TRBJ1-3; 8 bases are a match to TRBD1. V shed 1 base and J 6 bases; nucleotides not matched to a gene: 2. The germline V gene has CDR1 MGHRA and CDR2 YSYEKL. CDR3 length: 14 residues. The DNA of the CDR3 is TGCGCCAGCAGCCAAGGGACAGGGCCAAACACCATATATTTT. It specifies CASSQGTGPNTIYF.

The rearrangement uses TRBV2 and TRBJ2-2; 12 bases are shared with TRBD2. The CDR3 sequence is 17 residues long. Germline V gene lookup returns CDR1 SNHLY and CDR2 FYNNEI. V shed 2 bases, J shed 3 bases, and the junction held 4 bases outside the gene matches. CDR3 coding DNA: TGTGCCAGCAGTGAAACGCTAGCGGGGGGGCACACCGGGGAGCTGTTTTTT. This codes for CASSETLAGGHTGELFF.